This is a list of T cell receptor beta chains from one sample in a study of cytomegalovirus exposure and HLA in healthy donors. TCRdb's copy holds only in-frame clones and misses some; the assay was immunoSEQ multiplex PCR. The sample carries 150,000 to 200,000 clones, approximately 80% recorded once. Sequencing was done on a sample of PBMCs. The receptors were sampled from a woman aged 50 to 65 in good health and CMV-seropositive. Each CDR3 is given without its conserved first and last residue.

V gene,CDR3 protein
TRBV4-1,ASVGETGAYTGELF
TRBV27,ASTGKYEQY
TRBV2,ASSEIGTGIGYGYT
TRBV6-6,ASTIPGGGYT
TRBV23-1,ASRQGFDTSTDTQY
TRBV7-2,ASSRTSEVSGELF
TRBV5-1,ASSNRLAEYNEQF
TRBV30,AWRGGPKNIQY
TRBV18,ASSPSYTGELF
TRBV5-1,ASSFVDFQETQY
TRBV11-2,ASSLGPGQGQETQY
TRBV7-9,ASSPRTGKNEQF
TRBV7-8,ASSSSGEGYYGYT
TRBV27,ASSLDRGGEQY